This T cell receptor (beta chain) was recovered during a study of CD8 T cells in ankylosing spondylitis. Germline V gene lookup returns CDR1 MNHNS and CDR2 SASEGT. Trimming cost V 6 bases and J 8 bases; bases outside gene matches: 6. The CDR3 loop spans 13 amino acids. Ten or more counts support this clonotype. Its antigen is not known. Study observations and caveats: Several highly homologous variants made up a TCR beta motif that seemed to typify ankylosing spondylitis blood. Within matched ankylosing spondylitis synovial fluid, disease-linked clones were reportedly significantly enriched. Those disease-linked clones were CD8+; they were also relatively rare in peripheral blood.

The TCR beta libraries were generated through quantitative 5'-RACE incorporating molecular barcodes. TCRdb ran MiXCR on the 5' RACE reads and lists one entry per CDR3 protein. This sample has about 480,000 distinct CDR3 sequences, with 17% found just once. The sample consisted of blood, either unsorted or a sorted T cell fraction (not recorded which). The origin of this receptor is a male donor with ankylosing spondylitis. V is TRBV6-1 and J is TRBJ1-2; 10 bases are a match to TRBD1. CDR3 coding DNA: TGTGCCAGCAGAGACAGGGGGCGAGGAGGCTACACCTTC. Translation gives CASRDRGRGGYTF.